This passage covers 18 T cell receptor beta chains from one sample sequenced in a study of radiotherapy plus CTLA-4 blockade in lung cancer. The table came from immunoSEQ multiplex PCR; TCRdb's copy has only in-frame clones and leaves some out. The sample includes roughly 63,000 clones, approximately 67% of them seen just once. The sample was peripheral blood, taken from a patient treated with radiotherapy plus ipilimumab. These receptor sequences come from a human donor with non-small cell lung cancer whose response to radiotherapy plus ipilimumab could not be evaluated.

In this sample, this clone turned up once. This rearrangement joins TRBV28 to TRBJ2-7; 10 positions agree with TRBD1. Germline loops: CDR1 MDHEN, CDR2 SYDVKM. The CDR3 consists of 18 residues. J was trimmed by 0 bases and V by 5 bases; bases with no gene match: 13. This CDR3 is CASSTYLPGQGGSYEQYF. CDR3 coding DNA: TGTGCCAGCAGTACATACCTCCCTGGACAGGGGGGCTCCTACGAGCAGTACTTC.

This chain joins TRBV7-3 and TRBJ2-6; D might be TRBD2 (5 bases). This CDR3 region has 14 residues. V was pared by 3 bases and J by 4 bases, with 7 bases between. CDR1 is SGHTA and CDR2 is FQGTGA in the germline V gene. The DNA of the CDR3 is TGTGCCAGCAGCTTGTTAGCGGGGGCCAACGTCCTGACTTTC. Protein sequence: CASSLLAGANVLTF.

The chain couples TRBV19 to TRBJ2-6, with 7 bases lining up with TRBD1. In germline, CDR1 is LNHDA, CDR2 SQIVND (reference sequence). Unmatched junction bases numbered 9, after V lost 9 bases and J lost 1 base. This CDR3 has 16 amino acids. The CDR3 DNA reads TGTGCCAGCACGACAGGGTTTTTGTCTGGGGCCAACGTCCTGACTTTC. Translating gives CASTTGFLSGANVLTF.

V and J are TRBV7-9 and TRBJ2-3; D is possibly TRBD1 (6 bases). The germline gives CDR1 SEHNR, CDR2 FQNEAQ (reference sequence). V lost 4 bases and J lost 0, with 11 bases in between. The CDR3 covers 15 residues. CDR3 coding DNA: TGTGCCAGCAGCTCACAGGGATCTAGCACAGATACGCAGTATTTT. This translates into CASSSQGSSTDTQYF.

The rearrangement uses TRBV5-1 and TRBJ2-7, with TRBD2 as a possible D gene (6 bases). V lost 0 bases and J lost 0, with 10 bases in between. The CDR3 sequence is 15 residues long. CDR1 is SGHRS, CDR2 YFSETQ, per germline. The CDR3 DNA sequence: TGCGCCAGCAGCTTGGAGGGACTCCGCTCCTACGAGCAGTACTTC. Its protein product is CASSLEGLRSYEQYF.

The rearrangement links TRBV7-6 to TRBJ2-4; D possibly corresponds to TRBD2 (5 bases). Germline CDR1 reads SGHVS; CDR2 reads FNYEAQ. The CDR3 covers 14 residues. The V end was cut by 2 bases, the J end by 8 bases, with 13 bases between. Here the CDR3 reads CASSLYPTGDIQYF. CDR3 nucleotide sequence: TGTGCCAGCAGCTTATACCCTACCGGGGACATTCAGTACTTC. Based on the CDR3 plus reference TRBV7-6 and TRBJ2-4, the full variable domain is GAGVSQSPRYKVTKRGQDVALRCDPISGHVSLYWYRQALGQGPEFLTYFNYEAQQDKSGLPNDRFSAERPEGSISTLTIQRTEQRDSAMYRCASSLYPTGDIQYFGAGTRLSVL.

About this clone: The same CDR3 arises from other DNA sequences in this sample as well. V usage is TRBV7-3 and J usage is TRBJ1-2; 7 bases are shared with TRBD1. Germline values: CDR1 SGHTA, CDR2 FQGTGA. CDR3 size: 15 residues. The ends lost 5 bases at V and 2 bases at J; junction bases unmatched: 8. The CDR3 DNA reads as TGTGCCAGCAGCCAATTTTCAGGGGGGAACTATGGCTACACCTTC. Its translation is CASSQFSGGNYGYTF.

This chain links TRBV5-6 with TRBJ2-3, with unresolved D. Germline V lookup: CDR1 SGHDT, CDR2 YYEEEE. The CDR3 is 11 residues long. V was trimmed by 3 bases and J by 5 bases, leaving 4 bases between them. CDR3 in DNA: TGTGCCAGCAGCTCCGGAGATACGCAGTATTTT. Its translation: CASSSGDTQYF.

This rearrangement joins TRBV30 to TRBJ2-1, with D maybe TRBD2 (5 bases). The germline gives CDR1 GTSNPN, CDR2 SVGIG (reference sequence). V gave up 1 base and J gave up 9 bases, with 13 bases separating them. The length of the CDR3 is 13 residues. The CDR3 here is CAWSGGLSAEQFF. As DNA, the CDR3 is TGTGCCTGGAGTGGCGGGTTGAGTGCTGAGCAGTTCTTC.

This chain connects TRBV19 to TRBJ2-3, with D possibly matching TRBD1 (7 bases). The CDR3 loop spans 16 amino acids. Germline V lookup: CDR1 LNHDA, CDR2 SQIVND (reference sequence). The V and J ends lost 3 bases and 0 bases respectively, with 13 bases between them. The CDR3 region has the DNA TGTGCCAGTAGTATGGGGGGCAGGGGGAGCACAGATACGCAGTATTTT. It yields the protein CASSMGGRGSTDTQYF.

A few counts support this clone. The J gene is TRBJ1-1, the V gene TRBV11-2; no clear D. The CDR3 totals 14 residues. CDR1 and CDR2 (germline): SGHAT, FQNNGV. Trimming left V 5 bases short and J 1 base short, with 11 bases between. CDR3 sequence (DNA): TGTGCCAGCAGCCATGCCCCAGAGAACACTGAAGCTTTCTTT. Amino acids: CASSHAPENTEAFF. Drawing the rest from reference TRBV11-2 and TRBJ1-1, the complete variable domain is EAGVAQSPRYKIIEKRQSVAFWCNPISGHATLYWYQQILGQGPKLLIQFQNNGVVDDSQLPKDRFSAERLKGVDSTLKIQPAKLEDSAVYLCASSHAPENTEAFFGQGTRLTVV.

V and J are TRBV11-1 and TRBJ2-2, with TRBD1 matching 9 bases. The length of the CDR3 is 14 residues. V shed 5 bases, J shed 4 bases, and the junction held 2 bases outside the gene matches. Germline values: CDR1 SGHAT, CDR2 FQDESV (reference sequence). The CDR3, as DNA: TGTGCCAGCAGCGGGGACAGGGCCACCGGGGAGCTGTTTTTT. It yields the protein CASSGDRATGELFF. Together with reference TRBV11-1 and TRBJ2-2, the CDR3 gives the full variable domain: EAEVAQSPRYKITEKSQAVAFWCDPISGHATLYWYRQILGQGPELLVQFQDESVVDDSQLPKDRFSAERLKGVDSTLKIQPAELGDSAMYLCASSGDRATGELFFGEGSRLTVL.

Concerning this clone itself: Other DNA sequences in the sample encode the same CDR3. The chain combines TRBV5-6 with TRBJ2-2, with 9 bases that match TRBD1. The germline gives CDR1 SGHDT, CDR2 YYEEEE. This CDR3 region has 16 residues. V gave up 1 base and J gave up 6 bases; unmatched junction bases: 7. As DNA, the CDR3 is TGTGCCAGCAGCTTGTTACAGGGGGCGAGCGCCGGGGAGCTGTTTTTT. It specifies CASSLLQGASAGELFF.

The chain recombines TRBV7-2 with TRBJ2-7; 10 bases line up with TRBD2. Germline CDR1 is SGHTA and CDR2 is FQGNSA. After removal of 4 bases from V and 12 bases from J, the junction contained 9 bases not matched to a gene. This CDR3 is built from 13 residues. The CDR3 DNA reads TGTGCCAGCAGCTACACATTGACTAGCGGGCCGTACTTC. This translates into CASSYTLTSGPYF.

The CDR3 spells CASSTGTGMYEQYF. The CDR3 nucleotides are TGTGCCAGCAGCACCGGGACAGGGATGTACGAGCAGTACTTC. The chain joins TRBV11-2 to TRBJ2-7, with 9 nucleotides matching TRBD1. Germline V gene lookup returns CDR1 SGHAT and CDR2 FQNNGV. The trim removed 5 bases at V and 4 bases at J, leaving 6 bases unmatched. This CDR3 region has 14 residues.

The chain carries TRBV11-2 and TRBJ2-5; 7 nucleotides agree with TRBD1. This CDR3 has 15 residues. V was pared by 3 bases and J by 4 bases, with 8 bases of the junction left unmatched. Germline CDR1 is SGHAT and CDR2 is FQNNGV. The CDR3 DNA is TGTGCCAGCAGCTTTGACAGGGATAAAGGAGAGACCCAGTACTTC. Residues: CASSFDRDKGETQYF.

V usage is TRBV30 and J usage is TRBJ2-5, with 9 bases identical to TRBD1. With the DNA end fitting TRBJ2-7 better, the J assignment may be wrong. In germline, CDR1 is GTSNPN, CDR2 SVGIG (reference sequence). The CDR3 is 14 residues long. The CDR3 DNA reads TGTGCCTGGAGTGCCGGGACAGGGCTGAACGAGCAGTACTTC. As protein: CAWSAGTGLNEQYF.

As DNA, the CDR3 is TGTGCCAGCAGTTCTACCGCTTGGAGGAACACTGAAGCTTTCTTT. It yields the protein CASSSTAWRNTEAFF. The chain couples TRBV28 to TRBJ1-1; D call uncertain. Germline CDR1 is MDHEN and CDR2 is SYDVKM. Deletions cut 4 bases from V and 1 base from J, with 13 bases between. The CDR3 consists of 15 residues.